Below, one T cell receptor (beta chain) is given with its context. Between the trimmed V and J ends, which lost 3 bases and 0 bases, there was a span of 15 bases. Per germline, CDR1 SNHLY and CDR2 FYNNEI. The CDR3 has 17 residues. This specimen belongs to a study of shared clonotypes between healthy human individuals. Sorted-subset replicate PCRs used about 0.2 ug of genomic DNA. This amount corresponded to tens of thousands of T cell genomes. The protocol was immunoSEQ multiplex PCR, while the TCRdb copy is restricted to in-frame clones and leaves out a portion. The sample consists of about 2 million clones, 85% to 95% of them appearing once.

The rearrangement joins TRBV2 to TRBJ2-4; no firm D call. Sequencing was carried out using naive CD4+ T cells sorted from blood. Subset here: CD45RA+ positively selected. The source is a man younger than 30 in good health. The CDR3 here is CASSDNRALLAKNIQYF. For the CDR3, the DNA is TGTGCCAGCAGTGATAACCGGGCCTTACTAGCCAAAAACATTCAGTACTTC.